These 6 T cell receptor beta chains originate from one sample sequenced in a study of monozygotic twins with inflammatory bowel disease. TCRdb reprocessed the 5' RACE reads; each CDR3 protein has one entry and no DNA is given. This sample's clone table lists hundreds of thousands of distinct CDR3 sequences. The sample comprised blood. These receptors originate from a human donor with ulcerative colitis or Crohn's disease, or a healthy co-twin of an affected twin (not recorded which).

The chain combines TRBV20-1 with TRBJ2-3; TCRdb selects TRBD1, and the lack of DNA leaves this call unchecked. The length of the CDR3 is 19 residues. Germline CDR1 reads DFQATT; CDR2 reads SNEGSKA (reference sequence). The CDR3 protein is CSASIDREVEAPSTDTQYF.

The chain couples TRBV7-2 to TRBJ2-2; TCRdb returns TRBD1, unconfirmable since there is no DNA. The CDR3 length is 16 residues. Per germline, CDR1 SGHTA and CDR2 FQGNSA. The CDR3 loop is CASSSVGQPNTGELFF.

This rearrangement joins TRBV24-1 to TRBJ2-1; TCRdb gives TRBD2 as the D gene, but with no DNA this cannot be confirmed. This CDR3 has 18 residues. Germline V gives CDR1 KGHDR, CDR2 SFDVKD. This CDR3 is CATSDNPISGGTDNEQFF.

The rearrangement joins TRBV9 to TRBJ2-3. Germline CDR1 and CDR2: SGDLS and YYNGEE. CDR3 length: 15 residues. The CDR3 loop reads CASSEAPADTDTQYF.

This chain uses TRBV20-1 with TRBJ1-2. CDR3 length equals 14 residues. Germline V gives CDR1 DFQATT, CDR2 SNEGSKA (reference sequence). The CDR3 loop is CSARDVAGNYGYTF.

The chain recombines TRBV5-1 with TRBJ2-1; the TCRdb call, TRBD2, lacks DNA for checking. The CDR3 sequence is 14 residues long. CDR1 is SGHRS, CDR2 YFSETQ, per germline. Here the CDR3 reads CASFSGSPYTEQFF.